This T cell receptor (beta chain) emerged from a study of beta chain features in type 1 diabetes. Study details: Healthy donors and patients showed comparable age, gender and cell yields.

As every portion of the isolated RNA was reverse transcribed, the sequencing read expressed TCRB transcripts. Generated by immunoSEQ multiplex PCR, the TCRdb table keeps only in-frame clones and is missing some. The sample lists 150,000 to 160,000 clones, over 8.5% occurring once. CDR3 length: 16 amino acids. Germline loops: CDR1 SQVTM, CDR2 ANQGSEA. V lost 6 bases to trimming and J lost 4 bases; unmatched junction nucleotides: 9. Study-wide results and caveats: Shorter templates might be favored by PCR, and equally so in patients and in controls.

A remark on this clone: Its antigen is currently unknown.

Blood was collected once per donor into heparin, averaging roughly 0.12 L. V and J are TRBV29-1 and TRBJ2-3, with 14 bases aligning to TRBD2. Sequenced sample: central memory CD4+ T cells from blood. The clonotype originates from a man in his late teens or twenties in good health. Here the CDR3 DNA reads TGCAGCGTATACGGGACTAGCGGGAGTATCCCAGATACGCAGTATTTT. Protein sequence: CSVYGTSGSIPDTQYF.